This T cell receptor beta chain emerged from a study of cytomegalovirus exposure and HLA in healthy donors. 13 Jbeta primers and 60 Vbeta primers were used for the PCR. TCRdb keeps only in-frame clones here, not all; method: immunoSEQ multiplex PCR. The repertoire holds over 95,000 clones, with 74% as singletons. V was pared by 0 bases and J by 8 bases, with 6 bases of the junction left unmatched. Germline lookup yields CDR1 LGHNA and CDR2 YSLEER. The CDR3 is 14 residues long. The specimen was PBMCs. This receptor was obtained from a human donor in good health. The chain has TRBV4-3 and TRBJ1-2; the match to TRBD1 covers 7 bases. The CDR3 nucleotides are TGCGCCAGCAGCCAAGATTGGGACAGCCTAGGCTACACCTTC. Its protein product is CASSQDWDSLGYTF.